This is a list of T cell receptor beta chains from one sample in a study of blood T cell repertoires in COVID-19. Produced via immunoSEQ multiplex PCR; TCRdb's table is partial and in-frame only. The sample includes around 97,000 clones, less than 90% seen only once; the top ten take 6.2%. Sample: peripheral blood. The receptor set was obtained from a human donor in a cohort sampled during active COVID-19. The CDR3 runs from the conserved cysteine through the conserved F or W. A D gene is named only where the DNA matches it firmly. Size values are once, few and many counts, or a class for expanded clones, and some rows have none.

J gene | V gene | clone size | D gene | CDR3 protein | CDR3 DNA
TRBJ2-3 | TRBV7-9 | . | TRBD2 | CASSPPTGRATDTQYF | TGTGCCAGCAGCCCACCGACCGGGAGGGCCACAGATACGCAGTATTTT
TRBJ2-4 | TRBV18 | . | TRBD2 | CASSPGLVKNIQYF | TGTGCCAGCTCACCAGGACTAGTGAAAAACATTCAGTACTTC
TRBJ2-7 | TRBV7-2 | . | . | CASSFDPGAPYEQYF | TGTGCCAGCAGCTTCGACCCGGGTGCCCCCTACGAGCAGTACTTC
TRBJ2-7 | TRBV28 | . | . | CASRASPSSYEQYF | TGTGCCAGCAGGGCGTCGCCTAGCTCCTACGAGCAGTACTTC
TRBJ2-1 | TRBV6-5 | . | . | CASSYLPGSSYNEQFF | TGTGCCAGCAGTTACCTCCCTGGGAGCTCCTACAATGAGCAGTTCTTC
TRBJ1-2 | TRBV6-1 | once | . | CASSDRGYGYTF | TGTGCCAGCAGTGACAGGGGCTATGGCTACACCTTC
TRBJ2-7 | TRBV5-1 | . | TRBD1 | CASSPGTGNYEQYF | TGCGCCAGCAGCCCAGGGACAGGGAACTACGAGCAGTACTTC
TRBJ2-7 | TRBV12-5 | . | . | CASGVPGNEQYF | TGTGCTAGTGGGGTTCCGGGGAACGAGCAGTACTTC
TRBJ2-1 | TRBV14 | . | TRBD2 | CASSQARGKTSGGANEQFF | TGTGCCAGCAGCCAAGCAAGAGGGAAAACTAGCGGGGGGGCCAATGAGCAGTTCTTC
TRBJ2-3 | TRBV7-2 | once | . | CASSLGGRADTQYF | TGTGCCAGCAGCTTAGGGGGGCGAGCAGATACGCAGTATTTT
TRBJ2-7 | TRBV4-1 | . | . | CASSQDRGTELYF | TGCGCCAGCAGCCAAGATCGGGGGACAGAGCTGTACTTC
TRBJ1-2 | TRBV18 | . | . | CASSPSRQIYGYTF | TGTGCCAGCTCACCATCAAGACAGATCTATGGCTACACCTTC
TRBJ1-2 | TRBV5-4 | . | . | CASSLSFAVRETDYGYTF | TGTGCCAGCAGCTTGAGTTTTGCAGTGAGAGAGACTGACTATGGCTACACCTTC
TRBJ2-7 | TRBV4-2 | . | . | CASSQDSQDYEQYF | TGTGCCAGCAGCCAAGACTCACAAGACTACGAGCAGTACTTC